Shown below are 8 T cell receptor beta chains from a single sample sequenced in a study of blood T cell repertoires in COVID-19. Libraries were prepared by immunoSEQ multiplex PCR; TCRdb keeps only in-frame clonotypes and omits some of them. The table records approximately 150,000 clones, around 80% of them present only once. The sample taken for sequencing was peripheral blood. The origin of the receptors is a woman in her 70s who had recovered from COVID-19.

This chain links TRBV2 with TRBJ2-1; 14 positions agree with TRBD2. The germline V gene encodes CDR1 SNHLY and CDR2 FYNNEI. J was trimmed by 9 bases and V by 8 bases; bases with no gene match: 9. The CDR3 length is 15 residues. The CDR3 loop is CASRTGTSGSGEQFF. The CDR3, as DNA: TGTGCCAGCCGGACCGGGACTAGCGGGAGCGGTGAGCAGTTCTTC.

J is TRBJ1-5 and V is TRBV28; the match to TRBD1 covers 7 bases. Per the germline V gene, CDR1 is MDHEN and CDR2 is SYDVKM. V gave up 7 bases and J gave up 4 bases; unmatched junction bases: 13. The CDR3 has 16 residues. For the CDR3, the DNA is TGTGCCAGCAAGTCTTCCCAGGGCAGGGGGAATCAGCCCCAGCATTTT. Its protein product is CASKSSQGRGNQPQHF.

The chain combines TRBV5-1 with TRBJ2-5; D remains unclear. This CDR3 contains 14 residues. The V and J ends lost 0 bases and 2 bases respectively, with 8 bases between them. Per germline, CDR1 SGHRS and CDR2 YFSETQ. This CDR3 is CASSLVVLQETQYF. Here the CDR3 DNA reads TGCGCCAGCAGCTTGGTAGTTTTACAAGAGACCCAGTACTTC.

The chain is built from TRBV28 and TRBJ2-7; 8 bases line up with TRBD1. J gave up 5 bases and V 6 bases, and 12 bases lay outside the gene matches. This CDR3 comprises 15 residues. Germline CDR1 MDHEN, CDR2 SYDVKM. The CDR3 reads CASSTGTGFPHEQYF. The CDR3 DNA reads as TGTGCCAGCAGCACCGGGACAGGATTTCCCCACGAGCAGTACTTC.

The chain has TRBV7-3 and TRBJ1-5, with D unclear. The CDR3 is 12 residues long. CDR1 and CDR2 (germline): SGHTA, FQGTGA. Deletions cut 0 bases from V and 6 bases from J, with 3 bases between. CDR3 coding DNA: TGTGCCAGCAGCTTAACCAGTCAGCCCCAGCATTTT. This encodes CASSLTSQPQHF.

This clone occurred once. CDR3 sequence: CAWTPRGPGETQYF. The CDR3 region has the DNA TGTGCCTGGACCCCGCGGGGGCCGGGGGAGACCCAGTACTTC. The gene calls are TRBV30 and TRBJ2-5, with D possibly matching TRBD2 (7 bases). CDR3 size: 14 residues. Between the trimmed V and J ends, which lost 4 bases and 5 bases, there was a span of 17 bases. Germline CDR1 and CDR2: GTSNPN and SVGIG (reference sequence).

This chain connects TRBV7-2 to TRBJ1-2; 8 nucleotides match TRBD1. J gave up 4 bases and V 1 base, and 17 bases lay outside the gene matches. Germline V lookup: CDR1 SGHTA, CDR2 FQGNSA. The CDR3 runs to 19 residues. DNA for the CDR3: TGTGCCAGCAGCTTAGGGTCCCACCTTGGGTCGGACAGGGCCTATGGCTACACCTTC. Its protein is CASSLGSHLGSDRAYGYTF.

This clone appeared a few times. The chain carries TRBV24-1 and TRBJ1-5; TRBD1 agrees at 12 bases. Germline V gene lookup returns CDR1 KGHDR and CDR2 SFDVKD. V lost 2 bases, J lost 1 base, and 8 bases stayed unmatched. This CDR3 has 19 residues. This CDR3 is CATSDWGQGASSSNQPQHF. The CDR3 nucleotides read TGTGCCACCAGTGATTGGGGACAGGGGGCTTCATCGAGCAATCAGCCCCAGCATTTT.